The 18 T cell receptor beta chains given below trace back to one sample, sequenced in a study of blood T cell repertoires in COVID-19. Profiling relied on immunoSEQ multiplex PCR, and the TCRdb table lists in-frame clones only, not all of them. Of approximately 330,000 clones listed, over 80% were seen once; the top ten hold 9.9%. Material for sequencing was peripheral blood. The receptors come from a man aged 25-45 years with COVID-19, enrolled during active disease.

V and J are TRBV5-1 and TRBJ2-1; tentative D call: TRBD2 (5 bases). The CDR3 is made up of 16 amino acids. Trimming took 0 bases from V and 8 from J, leaving 18 bases between them. Germline CDR1 is SGHRS and CDR2 is YFSETQ. The CDR3 coding sequence is TGCGCCAGCAGCTTGGGTAGGCTAGCTGTAGAGGATGAGCAGTTCTTC. This translates into CASSLGRLAVEDEQFF.

The chain couples TRBV27 to TRBJ2-1, with 8 bases aligning to TRBD1. The CDR3 runs to 13 residues. Per the germline V gene, CDR1 is MNHEY and CDR2 is SMNVEV (reference sequence). Trimming removed 5 bases from V and 9 bases from J; junction bases left unmatched: 6. For the CDR3, the DNA is TGTGCCAGCAGTGAGGACAGGGTCGGTGAGCAGTTCTTC. Protein sequence: CASSEDRVGEQFF.

The chain combines TRBV6-5 with TRBJ2-3; D is uncertain. In germline, CDR1 is MNHEY, CDR2 SVGAGI. CDR3 size: 15 residues. V dropped 2 bases and J dropped 1 base, with 10 bases sitting between them. CDR3 nucleotides: TGTGCCAGCAGTTACCAACGACACCGCACAGATACGCAGTATTTT. It translates to CASSYQRHRTDTQYF.

The J gene is TRBJ2-7, the V gene TRBV29-1, with 8 bases lining up with TRBD1. CDR3 length equals 13 residues. Germline CDR1 and CDR2: SQVTM and ANQGSEA. Trimming removed 3 bases from V and 5 bases from J; junction bases left unmatched: 6. This CDR3 reads CSVDSDRDHEQYF. As DNA, the CDR3 is TGCAGCGTTGATTCGGACAGGGACCACGAGCAGTACTTC.

V and J are TRBV20-1 and TRBJ1-2; D unresolved. Looked up from germline, CDR1 is DFQATT and CDR2 is SNEGSKA (reference sequence). V dropped 5 bases and J dropped 6 bases, with 10 bases sitting between them. CDR3 length equals 11 residues. The CDR3 DNA reads as TGCAGTGCTTGGAGGGAGGATGGCTACACCTTC. Its translation is CSAWREDGYTF.

The chain recombines TRBV4-1 with TRBJ2-4; 9 bases match TRBD1. CDR3 size: 18 residues. Germline assignment: CDR1 MGHRA and CDR2 YSYEKL. J was trimmed by 0 bases and V by 4 bases; bases with no gene match: 10. CDR3 in DNA: TGCGCCAGCAGCCTGGGACAGGGAGTGTTACTAGCCAAAAACATTCAGTACTTC. Translation: CASSLGQGVLLAKNIQYF.

This chain joins TRBV4-3 and TRBJ1-4, with TRBD1 as a possible D gene (6 bases). This CDR3 has 15 amino acids. V lost 6 bases and J 5 bases, leaving 16 bases between the germline ends. Per germline, CDR1 LGHNA and CDR2 YSLEER. The CDR3 nucleotides read TGCGCCAGCAGTCAATGGACAGAGTTGAATGAAAAACTGTTTTTT. It specifies CASSQWTELNEKLFF.

This chain's CDR3 is CASSQDIQGYEQYF. Written as DNA, the CDR3 is TGCGCCAGCAGCCAAGATATACAGGGTTACGAGCAGTACTTC. The chain couples TRBV4-1 to TRBJ2-7, with D perhaps matching TRBD1 (6 bases). Germline V gene sequence: CDR1 MGHRA, CDR2 YSYEKL. The CDR3 length is 14 residues. V was clipped by 0 bases and J by 4 bases, with 10 bases between them.

The chain has TRBV11-2 and TRBJ2-7, with 14 positions matching TRBD2. The J segment lost 1 base and the V segment lost 7 bases, leaving 12 bases of the junction unmatched. CDR1 is SGHAT and CDR2 is FQNNGV in the germline V gene. The CDR3 length is 18 residues. The CDR3 spells CASKKQGTSGSWSYEQYF. The CDR3 region has the DNA TGTGCCAGCAAGAAACAGGGGACTAGCGGGAGTTGGTCCTACGAGCAGTACTTC.

The table lists this clone with a count of one. The CDR3 coding sequence is TGTGCCAGCAGCCCTGACAGGGGGCTTCGCACAGATACGCAGTATTTT. Its translation is CASSPDRGLRTDTQYF. The V gene is TRBV5-6, the J gene TRBJ2-3, with 10 bases aligning to TRBD1. The germline gives CDR1 SGHDT, CDR2 YYEEEE. V was pared by 4 bases and J by 1 base, with 6 bases of the junction left unmatched. This CDR3 is 16 amino acids long.

This clone has only a few counts. This rearrangement joins TRBV19 to TRBJ1-3; 7 bases match TRBD1. Germline CDR1 and CDR2: LNHDA and SQIVND (reference sequence). The CDR3 consists of 16 residues. The V gene end was trimmed by 5 bases and the J gene end by 0 bases; junction bases not matched to a gene: 7. The CDR3 bases are TGTGCCAGTAGTCCTCCAGGGGGTTTCTCTGGAAACACCATATATTTT. It specifies CASSPPGGFSGNTIYF.

The chain combines TRBV9 with TRBJ2-2; 11 nucleotides align to TRBD2. CDR3 length equals 18 residues. The junction had 8 bases not matched to a gene; V was cut back by 2 bases and J by 2 bases. CDR1 and CDR2 from the germline V gene are SGDLS and YYNGEE. As DNA, the CDR3 is TGTGCCAGCAGCGTTCCTAGACTAGCGGGGCTTAACACCGGGGAGCTGTTTTTT. It is translated as CASSVPRLAGLNTGELFF.

CDR3 DNA: TGTGCCAGCAGTTTTAGGGCAGGGGGCAATGAGCAGTTCTTC. Translation gives CASSFRAGGNEQFF. This sequence joins TRBV28 and TRBJ2-1, with TRBD1 matching over 7 bases. The CDR3 runs 14 residues. Germline V gene data show CDR1 as MDHEN and CDR2 as SYDVKM. The junction had 5 bases not matched to a gene; V was cut back by 3 bases and J by 6 bases.

The CDR3 spells CASSTRYWEGNLYGYTF. The CDR3, as DNA: TGTGCCAGCAGCACACGCTACTGGGAGGGGAACCTCTATGGCTACACCTTC. The V call is TRBV27, the J call TRBJ1-2, with D perhaps TRBD1 (5 bases). The CDR3 has 17 residues. Trimming removed 6 bases at V and 4 bases at J, with 24 bases between. Germline CDR1 MNHEY, CDR2 SMNVEV (reference sequence).

The chain joins TRBV14 to TRBJ2-7, with 12 positions matching TRBD2. This CDR3 region has 17 residues. With 1 base clipped from V and 3 bases from J, the junction kept 7 bases outside the gene matches. Germline CDR1 SGHDN, CDR2 FVKESK. The CDR3 coding sequence is TGTGCCAGCAGCCAAGGCGGACTAGCGGGAAGGAACTACGAGCAGTACTTC. This gives the protein CASSQGGLAGRNYEQYF. The whole variable domain, filled in from reference TRBV14 and TRBJ2-7, reads EAGVTQFPSHSVIEKGQTVTLRCDPISGHDNLYWYRRVMGKEIKFLLHFVKESKQDESGMPNNRFLAERTGGTYSTLKVQPAELEDSGVYFCASSQGGLAGRNYEQYFGPGTRLTVT.

V is TRBV18 and J is TRBJ1-1; TRBD1 might be the D (5 bases). This CDR3 comprises 16 residues. V was shortened by 0 bases and J by 4 bases, with 15 bases between the two germline ends. Germline loops: CDR1 KGHSH, CDR2 LQKENI. The CDR3 protein is CASSPPSAGVGTEAFF. The CDR3 DNA is TGTGCCAGCTCACCACCGTCAGCGGGGGTGGGCACTGAAGCTTTCTTT.

The V call is TRBV6-2 or TRBV6-3, the J call TRBJ2-1, with 7 bases lining up with TRBD2. The CDR3 spans 16 residues. Germline lookup yields CDR1 MNHEY and CDR2 SVGEGT. The ends lost 5 bases at V and 1 base at J; junction bases unmatched: 8. The CDR3 DNA is TGTGCCAGCAGTGGACGGCTAGCGGATTCCTACAATGAGCAGTTCTTC. Translating it yields CASSGRLADSYNEQFF.

This chain joins TRBV13 and TRBJ1-5; possible D gene TRBD1, 6 bases. CDR1 PRHDT and CDR2 FYEKMQ come from the germline V gene (reference sequence). The CDR3 covers 16 residues. The germline V and J ends were trimmed by 0 bases and 6 bases, with 15 bases remaining between them. CDR3 residues: CASSLGGTLSSQPQHF. In DNA form, the CDR3 reads TGTGCCAGCAGCTTAGGGGGGACACTTAGTTCTCAGCCCCAGCATTTT. The complete variable domain, with remaining parts taken from reference TRBV13 and TRBJ1-5, reads AAGVIQSPRHLIKEKRETATLKCYPIPRHDTVYWYQQGPGQDPQFLISFYEKMQSDKGSIPDRFSAQQFSDYHSELNMSSLELGDSALYFCASSLGGTLSSQPQHFGDGTRLSIL.